Listed below are T cell receptor beta chains from one sample, sequenced in a study of metastatic and nonmetastatic thyroid tumors. TCRdb re-called clones via MiXCR from the PCR reads. The sample lists some 93,000 clones, approximately 12% occurring once. Source material: blood. Every receptor here comes from a female donor with papillary thyroid cancer or a benign thyroid nodule (not recorded which). Some clones in this sample may be carry-over from other donors' samples. Both conserved end residues are part of each CDR3. Fields, in order: J gene, V gene, clone size, D gene, CDR3 protein, CDR3 DNA. D genes are given only for firm matches. Only part of the rows carry a size: once, few, many, or a class if the clone is expanded.

J gene: TRBJ2-1; V gene: TRBV7-9; clone size: many; D gene: -; CDR3 protein: CASSSSITYNEQFF; CDR3 DNA: TGTGCCAGCAGCTCCAGTATTACCTACAATGAGCAGTTCTTC
J gene: TRBJ1-3; V gene: TRBV19; clone size: many; D gene: -; CDR3 protein: CASIPLRPSGNTIYF; CDR3 DNA: TGTGCCAGTATCCCCCTCCGTCCCTCTGGAAACACCATATATTTT
J gene: TRBJ2-3; V gene: TRBV25-1; clone size: -; D gene: TRBD2; CDR3 protein: CASSDRSGRAPDTQYF; CDR3 DNA: TGTGCCAGCAGTGACAGGAGCGGGAGGGCCCCAGATACGCAGTATTTT
J gene: TRBJ2-7; V gene: TRBV2; clone size: few; D gene: -; CDR3 protein: CASSVRSASYEQYF; CDR3 DNA: TGTGCCAGCAGTGTTAGGAGTGCGTCCTACGAGCAGTACTTC
J gene: TRBJ1-2; V gene: TRBV30; clone size: many; D gene: -; CDR3 protein: CAWSVRNYGYTF; CDR3 DNA: TGTGCCTGGAGTGTAAGGAACTATGGCTACACCTTC
J gene: TRBJ2-3; V gene: TRBV24-1; clone size: many; D gene: -; CDR3 protein: CATSHRPGGTDTQYF; CDR3 DNA: TGTGCCACCAGCCACCGCCCCGGGGGCACAGATACGCAGTATTTT
J gene: TRBJ1-1; V gene: TRBV7-9; clone size: many; D gene: -; CDR3 protein: CASTPPDGGRTEAFF; CDR3 DNA: TGTGCCAGCACGCCCCCAGATGGGGGAAGGACTGAAGCTTTCTTT
J gene: TRBJ2-7; V gene: TRBV12-3/TRBV12-4; clone size: few; D gene: TRBD1; CDR3 protein: CATRQGSYEQYF; CDR3 DNA: TGTGCCACCAGACAGGGCTCCTACGAGCAGTACTTC
J gene: TRBJ1-1; V gene: TRBV30; clone size: -; D gene: -; CDR3 protein: CAWRLEGGFTEAFF; CDR3 DNA: TGTGCCTGGAGACTAGAGGGGGGTTTCACTGAAGCTTTCTTT
J gene: TRBJ2-3; V gene: TRBV11-3; clone size: many; D gene: TRBD1; CDR3 protein: CASSPPPRGQGDTQYF; CDR3 DNA: TGTGCCAGCAGCCCCCCACCCAGGGGGCAAGGAGATACGCAGTATTTT